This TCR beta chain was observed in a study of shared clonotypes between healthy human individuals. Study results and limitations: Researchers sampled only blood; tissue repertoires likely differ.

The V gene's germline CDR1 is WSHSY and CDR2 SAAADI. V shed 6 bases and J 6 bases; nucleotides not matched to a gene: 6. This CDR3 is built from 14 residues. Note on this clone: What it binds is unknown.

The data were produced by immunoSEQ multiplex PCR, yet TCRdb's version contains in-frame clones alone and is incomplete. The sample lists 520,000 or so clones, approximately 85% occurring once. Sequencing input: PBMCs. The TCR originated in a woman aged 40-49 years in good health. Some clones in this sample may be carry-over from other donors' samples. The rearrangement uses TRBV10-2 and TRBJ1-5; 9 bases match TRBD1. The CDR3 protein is CASSRGQGGQPQHF. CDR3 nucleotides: TGCGCCAGCAGCCGGGGACAGGGAGGTCAGCCCCAGCATTTT.